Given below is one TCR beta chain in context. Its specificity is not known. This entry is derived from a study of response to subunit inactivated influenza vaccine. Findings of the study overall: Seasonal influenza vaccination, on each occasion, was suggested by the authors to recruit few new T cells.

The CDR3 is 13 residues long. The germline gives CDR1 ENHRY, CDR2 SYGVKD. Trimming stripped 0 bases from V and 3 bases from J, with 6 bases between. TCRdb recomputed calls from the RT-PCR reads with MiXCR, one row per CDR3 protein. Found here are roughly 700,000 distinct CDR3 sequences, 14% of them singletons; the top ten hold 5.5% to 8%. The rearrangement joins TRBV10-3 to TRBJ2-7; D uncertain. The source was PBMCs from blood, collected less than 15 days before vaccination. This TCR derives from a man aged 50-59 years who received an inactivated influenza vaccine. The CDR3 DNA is TGTGCCATCAGTGAGTCGATCGACTACGAGCAGTACTTC. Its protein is CAISESIDYEQYF.